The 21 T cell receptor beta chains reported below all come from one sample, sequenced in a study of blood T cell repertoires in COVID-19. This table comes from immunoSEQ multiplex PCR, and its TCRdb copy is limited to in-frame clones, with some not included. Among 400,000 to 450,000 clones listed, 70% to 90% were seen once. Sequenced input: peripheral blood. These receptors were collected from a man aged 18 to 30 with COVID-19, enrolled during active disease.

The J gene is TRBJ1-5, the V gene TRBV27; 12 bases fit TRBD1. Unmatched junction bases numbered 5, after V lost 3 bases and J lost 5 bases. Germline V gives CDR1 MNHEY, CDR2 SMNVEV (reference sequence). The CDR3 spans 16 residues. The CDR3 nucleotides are TGTGCCAGCAGTTTCGGGACAGGGGGCTTCGATCAGCCCCAGCATTTT. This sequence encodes CASSFGTGGFDQPQHF.

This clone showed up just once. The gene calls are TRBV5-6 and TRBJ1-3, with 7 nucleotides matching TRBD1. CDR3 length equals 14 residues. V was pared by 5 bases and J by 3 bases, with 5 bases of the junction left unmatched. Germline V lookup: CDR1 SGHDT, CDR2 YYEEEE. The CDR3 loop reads CASRGRGIGNTIYF. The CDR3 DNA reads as TGTGCCAGCAGGGGCAGGGGGATTGGAAACACCATATATTTT.

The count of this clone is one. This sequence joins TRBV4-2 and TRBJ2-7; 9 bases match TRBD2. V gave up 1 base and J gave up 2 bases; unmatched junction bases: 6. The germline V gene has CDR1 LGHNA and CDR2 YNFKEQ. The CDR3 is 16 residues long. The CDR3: CASSQGGGGRAYEQYF. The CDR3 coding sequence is TGTGCCAGCAGCCAAGGGGGCGGCGGGAGGGCCTACGAGCAGTACTTC.

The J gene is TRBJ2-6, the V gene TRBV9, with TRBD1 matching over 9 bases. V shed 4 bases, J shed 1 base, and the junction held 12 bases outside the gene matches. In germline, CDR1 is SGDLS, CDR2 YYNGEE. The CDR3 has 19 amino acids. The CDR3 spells CASSPDLGTGFSGANVLTF. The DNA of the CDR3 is TGTGCCAGCAGCCCCGATCTGGGGACAGGGTTTTCTGGGGCCAACGTCCTGACTTTC.

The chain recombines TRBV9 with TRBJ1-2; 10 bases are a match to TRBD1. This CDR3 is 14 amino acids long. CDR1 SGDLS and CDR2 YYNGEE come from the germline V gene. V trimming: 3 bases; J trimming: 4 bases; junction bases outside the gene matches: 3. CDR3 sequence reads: CASSAGTGVYGYTF. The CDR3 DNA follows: TGTGCCAGCAGCGCCGGGACAGGGGTCTATGGCTACACCTTC.

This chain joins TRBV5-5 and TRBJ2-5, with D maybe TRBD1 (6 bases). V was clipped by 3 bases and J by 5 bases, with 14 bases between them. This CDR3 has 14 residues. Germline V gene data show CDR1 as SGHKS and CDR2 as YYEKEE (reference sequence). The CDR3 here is CASSWKLDRETQYF. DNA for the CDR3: TGTGCCAGCAGCTGGAAACTAGACAGGGAGACCCAGTACTTC.

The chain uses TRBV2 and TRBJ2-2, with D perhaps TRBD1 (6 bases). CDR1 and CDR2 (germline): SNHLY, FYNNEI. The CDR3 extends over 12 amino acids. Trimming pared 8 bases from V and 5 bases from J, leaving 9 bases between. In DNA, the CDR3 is TGTGCCAGCGCAGGGGAAACCGGGGAGCTGTTTTTT. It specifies CASAGETGELFF.

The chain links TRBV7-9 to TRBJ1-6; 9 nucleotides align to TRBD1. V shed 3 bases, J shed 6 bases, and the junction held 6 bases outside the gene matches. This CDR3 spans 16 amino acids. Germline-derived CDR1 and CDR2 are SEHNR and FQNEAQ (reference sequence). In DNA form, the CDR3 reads TGTGCCAGCAGCTTGGGGACAGGGACAAGTAATTCACCCCTCCACTTT. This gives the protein CASSLGTGTSNSPLHF.

The CDR3 coding sequence is TGTGCCAGCGCGTGGAGGCCGGGGACCGGGGAGCTGTTTTTT. Translation gives CASAWRPGTGELFF. The chain employs TRBV6-5 and TRBJ2-2, with D possibly matching TRBD2 (5 bases). The germline CDR1 and CDR2 sequences are MNHEY and SVGAGI. This CDR3 spans 14 amino acids. Trimming removed 8 bases at V and 5 bases at J, with 15 bases between.

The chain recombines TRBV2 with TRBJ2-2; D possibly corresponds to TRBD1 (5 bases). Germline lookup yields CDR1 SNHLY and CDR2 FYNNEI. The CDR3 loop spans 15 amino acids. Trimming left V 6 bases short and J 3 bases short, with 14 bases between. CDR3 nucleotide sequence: TGTGCCAGCAGGGACACCGCGGCGGACACCGGGGAGCTGTTTTTT. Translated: CASRDTAADTGELFF.

The CDR3 region is CASSQVVDSRSTDTQYF. The CDR3, as DNA: TGTGCCAGCAGCCAAGTGGTTGATAGCCGGAGCACAGATACGCAGTATTTT. This sequence joins TRBV3-1 (or the pseudogene TRBV3-2) and TRBJ2-3; D ambiguous. Germline V gene lookup returns CDR1 LGHDT and CDR2 YNNKEL (reference sequence). The V end was cut by 1 base, the J end by 0 bases, with 14 bases between. The CDR3 runs to 17 residues.

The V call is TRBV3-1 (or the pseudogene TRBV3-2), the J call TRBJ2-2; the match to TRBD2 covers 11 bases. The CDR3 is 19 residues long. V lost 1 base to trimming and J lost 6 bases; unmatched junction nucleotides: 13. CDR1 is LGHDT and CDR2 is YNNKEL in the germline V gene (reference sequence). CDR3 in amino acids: CASSQGLAGPGDYAGELFF. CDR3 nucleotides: TGTGCCAGCAGCCAAGGACTAGCGGGACCCGGGGATTACGCCGGGGAGCTGTTTTTT.

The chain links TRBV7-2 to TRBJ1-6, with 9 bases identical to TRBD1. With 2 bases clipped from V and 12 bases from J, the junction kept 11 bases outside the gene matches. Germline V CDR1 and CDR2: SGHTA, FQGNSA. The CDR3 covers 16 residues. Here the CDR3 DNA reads TGTGCCAGCAGCTTAACGATCGGGGACAGGGTACTACCCCTCCACTTT. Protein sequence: CASSLTIGDRVLPLHF.

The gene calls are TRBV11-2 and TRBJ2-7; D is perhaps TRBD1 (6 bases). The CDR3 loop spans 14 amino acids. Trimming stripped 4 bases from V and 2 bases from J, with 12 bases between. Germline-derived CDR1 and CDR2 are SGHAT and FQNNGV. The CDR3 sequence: CASSSDRRTYEQYF. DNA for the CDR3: TGTGCCAGCAGCTCGGACAGACGAACCTACGAGCAGTACTTC.

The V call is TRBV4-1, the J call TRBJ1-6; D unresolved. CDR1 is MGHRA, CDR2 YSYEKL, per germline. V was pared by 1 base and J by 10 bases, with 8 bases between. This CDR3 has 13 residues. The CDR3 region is CASSQAVRSPLHF. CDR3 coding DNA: TGCGCCAGCAGCCAAGCTGTTCGGTCACCCCTCCACTTT.

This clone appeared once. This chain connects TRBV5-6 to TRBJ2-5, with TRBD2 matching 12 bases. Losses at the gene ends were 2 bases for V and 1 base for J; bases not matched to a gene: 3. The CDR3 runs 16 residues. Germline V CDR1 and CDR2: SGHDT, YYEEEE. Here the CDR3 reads CASSFTSGGFQETQYF. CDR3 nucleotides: TGTGCCAGCAGCTTTACTAGCGGGGGGTTCCAAGAGACCCAGTACTTC.

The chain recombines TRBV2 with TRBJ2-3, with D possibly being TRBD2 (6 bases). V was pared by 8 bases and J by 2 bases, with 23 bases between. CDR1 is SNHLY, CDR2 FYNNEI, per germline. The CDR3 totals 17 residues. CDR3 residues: CASQYGTGTLPTDTQYF. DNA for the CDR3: TGTGCCAGCCAGTACGGTACCGGGACTCTTCCCACAGATACGCAGTATTTT.

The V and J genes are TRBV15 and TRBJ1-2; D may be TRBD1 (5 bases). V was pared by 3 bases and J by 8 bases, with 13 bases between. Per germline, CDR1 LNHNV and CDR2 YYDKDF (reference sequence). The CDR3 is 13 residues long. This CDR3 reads CATSRAGLEGYTF. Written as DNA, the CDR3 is TGTGCCACCAGCAGGGCGGGACTTGAGGGCTACACCTTC.

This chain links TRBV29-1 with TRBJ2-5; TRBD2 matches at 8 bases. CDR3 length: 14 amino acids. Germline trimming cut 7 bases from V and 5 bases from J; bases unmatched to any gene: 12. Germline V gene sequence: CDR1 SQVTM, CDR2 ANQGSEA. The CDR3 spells CSADTSGMGETQYF. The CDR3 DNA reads TGCAGCGCCGATACTAGCGGCATGGGGGAGACCCAGTACTTC.

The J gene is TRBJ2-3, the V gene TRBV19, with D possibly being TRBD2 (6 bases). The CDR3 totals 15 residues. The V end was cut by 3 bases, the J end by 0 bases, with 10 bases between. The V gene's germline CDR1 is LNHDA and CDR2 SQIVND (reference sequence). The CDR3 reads CASSIPRGSTDTQYF. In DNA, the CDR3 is TGTGCCAGTAGTATTCCTCGGGGGAGCACAGATACGCAGTATTTT. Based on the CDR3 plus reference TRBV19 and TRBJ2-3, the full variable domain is DGGITQSPKYLFRKEGQNVTLSCEQNLNHDAMYWYRQDPGQGLRLIYYSQIVNDFQKGDIAEGYSVSREKKESFPLTVTSAQKNPTAFYLCASSIPRGSTDTQYFGPGTRLTVL.

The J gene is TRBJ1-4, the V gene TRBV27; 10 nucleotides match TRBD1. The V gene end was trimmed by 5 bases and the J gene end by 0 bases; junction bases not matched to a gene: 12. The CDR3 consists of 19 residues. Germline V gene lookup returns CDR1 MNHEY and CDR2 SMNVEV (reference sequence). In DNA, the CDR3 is TGTGCCAGCAGTCCAGTACCGGGACAGGGGCTTGCAACTAATGAAAAACTGTTTTTT. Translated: CASSPVPGQGLATNEKLFF.